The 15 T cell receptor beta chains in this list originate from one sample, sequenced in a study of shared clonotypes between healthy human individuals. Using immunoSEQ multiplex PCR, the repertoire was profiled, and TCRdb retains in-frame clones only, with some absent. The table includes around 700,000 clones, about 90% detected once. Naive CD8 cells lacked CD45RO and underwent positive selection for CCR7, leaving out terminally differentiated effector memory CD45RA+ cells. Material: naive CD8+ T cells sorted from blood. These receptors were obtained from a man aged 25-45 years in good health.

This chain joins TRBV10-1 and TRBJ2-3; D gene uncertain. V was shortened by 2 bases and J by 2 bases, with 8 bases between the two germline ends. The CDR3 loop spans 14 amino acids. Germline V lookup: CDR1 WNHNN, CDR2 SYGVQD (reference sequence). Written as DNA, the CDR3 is TGCGCCAGCAGTGAGGCAGGTTTCACAGATACGCAGTATTTT. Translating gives CASSEAGFTDTQYF.

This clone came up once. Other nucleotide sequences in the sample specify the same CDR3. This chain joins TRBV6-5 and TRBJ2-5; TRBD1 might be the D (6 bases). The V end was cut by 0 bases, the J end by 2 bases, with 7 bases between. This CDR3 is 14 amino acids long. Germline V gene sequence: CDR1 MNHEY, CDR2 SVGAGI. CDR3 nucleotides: TGTGCCAGCAGTTACTCGGGGGCACAAGAGACCCAGTACTTC. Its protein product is CASSYSGAQETQYF.

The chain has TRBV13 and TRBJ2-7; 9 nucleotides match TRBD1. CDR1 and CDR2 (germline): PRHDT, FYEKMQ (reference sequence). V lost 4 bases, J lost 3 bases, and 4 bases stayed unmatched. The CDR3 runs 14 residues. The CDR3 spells CASSSGQGDYEQYF. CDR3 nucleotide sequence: TGTGCCAGCAGCTCGGGACAGGGCGACTACGAGCAGTACTTC.

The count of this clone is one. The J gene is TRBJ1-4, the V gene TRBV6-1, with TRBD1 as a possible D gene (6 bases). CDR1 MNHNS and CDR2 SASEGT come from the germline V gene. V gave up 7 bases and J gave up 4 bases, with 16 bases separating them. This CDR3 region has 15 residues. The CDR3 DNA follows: TGTGCCAGCAAAGCAGACAGGCCCTTTAATGAAAAACTGTTTTTT. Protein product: CASKADRPFNEKLFF.

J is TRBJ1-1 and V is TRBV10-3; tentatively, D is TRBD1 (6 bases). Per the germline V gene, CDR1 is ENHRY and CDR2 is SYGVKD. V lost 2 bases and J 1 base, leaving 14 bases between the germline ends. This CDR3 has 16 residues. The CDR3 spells CAISEPDGGPNTEAFF. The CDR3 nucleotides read TGTGCCATCAGTGAGCCGGACGGGGGCCCGAACACTGAAGCTTTCTTT.

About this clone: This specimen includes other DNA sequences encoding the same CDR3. The CDR3 DNA sequence: TGTGCCAGCAGTTTAGGCAGCTCTGGGGCCAACGTCCTGACTTTC. Translation: CASSLGSSGANVLTF. V and J are TRBV27 and TRBJ2-6; D is ambiguous. The CDR3 covers 15 residues. The V gene's germline CDR1 is MNHEY and CDR2 SMNVEV (reference sequence). V shed 2 bases and J shed 0 bases, with 5 bases lying between them.

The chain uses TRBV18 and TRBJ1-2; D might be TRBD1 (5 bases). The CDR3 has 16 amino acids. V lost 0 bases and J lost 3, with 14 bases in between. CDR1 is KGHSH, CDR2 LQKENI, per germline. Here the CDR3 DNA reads TGTGCCAGCTCACCACCGTCGACAGAAAGATACTATGGCTACACCTTC. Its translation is CASSPPSTERYYGYTF.

CDR3 sequence reads: CASSLEIIRTSGRVDTQYF. CDR3 nucleotide sequence: TGTGCCAGCAGCTTAGAAATTATCCGGACTAGCGGGAGGGTAGATACGCAGTATTTT. This sequence joins TRBV7-9 and TRBJ2-3; 15 nucleotides agree with TRBD2. The CDR3 is 19 amino acids. The ends lost 1 base at V and 5 bases at J; junction bases unmatched: 10. The germline V gene encodes CDR1 SEHNR and CDR2 FQNEAQ (reference sequence). Variable domain in full (rest from reference TRBV7-9 and TRBJ2-3): DTGVSQNPRHKITKRGQNVTFRCDPISEHNRLYWYRQTLGQGPEFLTYFQNEAQLEKSRLLSDRFSAERPKGSFSTLEIQRTEQGDSAMYLCASSLEIIRTSGRVDTQYFGPGTRLTVL.

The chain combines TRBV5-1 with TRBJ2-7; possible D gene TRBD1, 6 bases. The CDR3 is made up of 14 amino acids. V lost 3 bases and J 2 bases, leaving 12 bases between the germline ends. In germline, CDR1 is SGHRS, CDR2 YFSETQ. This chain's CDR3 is CASSWTVGAYEQYF. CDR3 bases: TGCGCCAGCAGCTGGACAGTAGGGGCCTACGAGCAGTACTTC.

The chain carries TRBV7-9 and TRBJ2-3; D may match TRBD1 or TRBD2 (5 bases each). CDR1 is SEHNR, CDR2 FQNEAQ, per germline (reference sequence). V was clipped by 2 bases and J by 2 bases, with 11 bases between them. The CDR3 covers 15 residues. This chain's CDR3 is CASSLIVGDTDTQYF. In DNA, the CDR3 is TGTGCCAGCAGCTTAATTGTGGGGGACACAGATACGCAGTATTTT. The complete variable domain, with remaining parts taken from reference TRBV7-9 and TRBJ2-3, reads DTGVSQNPRHKITKRGQNVTFRCDPISEHNRLYWYRQTLGQGPEFLTYFQNEAQLEKSRLLSDRFSAERPKGSFSTLEIQRTEQGDSAMYLCASSLIVGDTDTQYFGPGTRLTVL.

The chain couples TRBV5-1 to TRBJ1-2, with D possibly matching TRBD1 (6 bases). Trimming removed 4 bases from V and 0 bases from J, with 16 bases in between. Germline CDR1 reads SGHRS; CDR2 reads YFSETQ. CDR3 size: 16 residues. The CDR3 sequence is CASSPGQTFSNYGYTF. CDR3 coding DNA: TGCGCCAGCAGCCCAGGACAGACTTTTTCTAACTATGGCTACACCTTC.

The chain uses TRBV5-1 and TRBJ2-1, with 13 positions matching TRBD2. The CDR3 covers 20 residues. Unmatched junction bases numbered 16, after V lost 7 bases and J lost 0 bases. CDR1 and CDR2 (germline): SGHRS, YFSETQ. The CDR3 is CASQPRGGTSGTYSYNEQFF. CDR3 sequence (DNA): TGCGCCAGCCAACCAAGAGGGGGGACTAGCGGGACGTACTCCTACAATGAGCAGTTCTTC.

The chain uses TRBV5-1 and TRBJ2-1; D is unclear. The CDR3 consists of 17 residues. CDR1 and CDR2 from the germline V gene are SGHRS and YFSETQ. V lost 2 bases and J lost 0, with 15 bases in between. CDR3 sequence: CASSFTPAASSYNEQFF. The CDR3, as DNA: TGCGCCAGCAGCTTTACCCCCGCCGCGAGCTCCTACAATGAGCAGTTCTTC.

For the CDR3, the DNA is TGTGCCACCAGGGGGAACTCCTACGAGCAGTACTTC. It encodes CATRGNSYEQYF. This chain uses TRBV27 with TRBJ2-7; 7 bases fit TRBD1. Germline-derived CDR1 and CDR2 are MNHEY and SMNVEV (reference sequence). This CDR3 has 12 amino acids. With V trimmed by 10 bases and J by 0 bases, 3 bases remained unmatched.

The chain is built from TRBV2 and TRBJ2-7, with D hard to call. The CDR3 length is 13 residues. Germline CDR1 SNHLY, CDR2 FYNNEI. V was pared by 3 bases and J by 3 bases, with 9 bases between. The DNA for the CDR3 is TGTGCCAGCAGTGACTCCTTGAGCTACGAGCAGTACTTC. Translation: CASSDSLSYEQYF.